This T cell receptor (beta chain) emerged from a study of blood T cell repertoires in COVID-19. For the study at large: Sources were T cells, B-cell-depleted T cells, or PBMCs; the material itself was cDNA or gDNA.

The germline CDR1 and CDR2 sequences are MNHEY and SVGAGI. Trimming at V came to 5 bases and at J to 5 bases, leaving 11 bases not matched to a gene. The CDR3 totals 15 residues. Authors' analysis steps: The authors estimated nucleated cell counts from reference gene primer amplification. Only in-frame clones appear in the TCRdb table, and some are missing; sequencing was by immunoSEQ multiplex PCR. V, J and clone size are taken as reported in that table, and D and trimming were inferred from the DNA itself. The table shows around 230,000 clones, with 75% to 90% occurring only once. Sequencing was done on a sample of peripheral blood. This receptor was taken from a woman aged 70 to 79 with active or convalescent COVID-19. J is TRBJ2-7 and V is TRBV6-5, with 8 bases aligning to TRBD1. In DNA, the CDR3 is TGTGCCAGCAGTCCCCGGACAGGGATGTGGAACGAGCAGTACTTC. Its protein is CASSPRTGMWNEQYF.